This T cell receptor beta chain came from a study of beta chain features in type 1 diabetes. Overall study findings and caveats: Reduced insertions and increased deletions marked VDJ junctions in type 1 diabetes patients. The study found moderately but significantly shorter TCRB CDR3s in all four CD4+ subsets of Type 1 diabetes patients.

J gave up 4 bases and V 10 bases, and 8 bases lay outside the gene matches. This CDR3 comprises 14 residues. Germline CDR1 LNHDA, CDR2 SQIVND (reference sequence). This clone was counted a few times. The antigen is undetermined. The sequenced template was cDNA made from the entire isolated RNA. Libraries were prepared by immunoSEQ multiplex PCR; TCRdb keeps only in-frame clonotypes and omits some of them. The sample contains 280,000 or so clones, over 12% of which appear only once. V gene TRBV19 combines with J gene TRBJ2-3; TRBD2 agrees at 10 bases. This TCR came from a man between 18 and 35 years old with type 1 diabetes. Source material: naive CD4+ T cells from blood. This CDR3 is CATTLAGTPDTQYF. DNA of the CDR3: TGTGCCACTACACTAGCGGGAACACCAGATACGCAGTATTTT.